This T cell receptor (beta chain) was retrieved from a study of fetal regulatory T cell absence and autoimmunity. Study in general: Without clinical diabetes, IPEX patients showed exocrine pancreas autoimmunity.

Study observations and caveats: TRB gene family usage was broadly similar in cord blood and pancreas. Compared with cord blood, pancreas showed oligoclonal TCR enrichment, some clones over 80-fold.

With regard to this clone: What it binds is not known.

The assay was run at survey level. Measured with immunoSEQ multiplex PCR; TCRdb has only the in-frame clones, and not every one. Altogether 95,000 to 100,000 clones are present, approximately 79% being singletons, with the ten largest covering roughly 2%. The V gene's germline CDR1 is MNHNS and CDR2 SASEGT. The CDR3 sequence is 16 residues long. The V end lost 0 bases, the J end lost 4 bases, and 12 bases lay between the germline ends. The sample taken for sequencing was pancreas tissue. The clonotype originates from a male donor with IPEX syndrome. The gene calls are TRBV6-1 and TRBJ2-2; D is possibly TRBD2 (6 bases). DNA of the CDR3: TGTGCCAGCAGTGAAGCGTTACAAGCGGGCACCGGGGAGCTGTTTTTT. Encoded protein: CASSEALQAGTGELFF.